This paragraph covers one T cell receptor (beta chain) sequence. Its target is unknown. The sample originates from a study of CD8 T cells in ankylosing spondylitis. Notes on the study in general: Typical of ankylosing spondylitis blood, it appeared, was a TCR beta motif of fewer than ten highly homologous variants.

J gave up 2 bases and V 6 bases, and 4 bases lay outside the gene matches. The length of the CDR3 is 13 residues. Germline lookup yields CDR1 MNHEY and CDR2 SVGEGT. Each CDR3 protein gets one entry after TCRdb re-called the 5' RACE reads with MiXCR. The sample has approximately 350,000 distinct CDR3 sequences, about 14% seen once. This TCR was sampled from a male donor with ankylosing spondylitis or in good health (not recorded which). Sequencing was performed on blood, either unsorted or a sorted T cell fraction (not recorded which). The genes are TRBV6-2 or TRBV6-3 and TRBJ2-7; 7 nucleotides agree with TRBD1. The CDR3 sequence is CASRSTGPYEQYF. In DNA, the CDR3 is TGTGCCAGCAGATCGACAGGGCCCTACGAGCAGTACTTC.